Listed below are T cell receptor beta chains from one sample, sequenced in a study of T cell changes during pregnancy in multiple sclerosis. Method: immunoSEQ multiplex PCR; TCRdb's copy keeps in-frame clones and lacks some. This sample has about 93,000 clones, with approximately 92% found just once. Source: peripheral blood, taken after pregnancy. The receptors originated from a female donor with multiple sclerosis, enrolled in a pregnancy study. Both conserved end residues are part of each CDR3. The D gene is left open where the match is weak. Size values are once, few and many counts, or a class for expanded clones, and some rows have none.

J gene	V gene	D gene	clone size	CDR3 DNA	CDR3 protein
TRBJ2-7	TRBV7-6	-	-	TGTGCCAGCAGCCTCAGGGGTGACGTATCCTACGAGCAGTACTTC	CASSLRGDVSYEQYF
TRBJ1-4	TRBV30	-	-	TGTGCCTGGAGTCGCCAGGCTAATGAAAAACTGTTTTTT	CAWSRQANEKLFF
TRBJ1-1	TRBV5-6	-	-	TGTGCCAGCAGCTTGATCGTCCGCACTGAAGCTTTCTTT	CASSLIVRTEAFF
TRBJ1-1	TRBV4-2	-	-	TGTGCCAGCAGCCAAGATTGGGCAGGGTGGAACACTGAAGCTTTCTTT	CASSQDWAGWNTEAFF
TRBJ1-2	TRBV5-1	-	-	TGCGCCAGCAGCGAGGAGGGGAGGGGCTACACCTTC	CASSEEGRGYTF
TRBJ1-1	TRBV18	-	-	TGTGCCAGCTTCCCCACGAGTCAAACTGAAGCTTTCTTT	CASFPTSQTEAFF
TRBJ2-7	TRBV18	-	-	TGTGCCAGCTCACCTCGGACAGAGTACTACGAGCAGTACTTC	CASSPRTEYYEQYF
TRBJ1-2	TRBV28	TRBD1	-	TGTGCCAGCAGGCTCGACAGGGACTACTATGGCTACACCTTC	CASRLDRDYYGYTF
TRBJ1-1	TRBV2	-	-	TGTGCCAGCAGTGAAAGGAGTGTGGCGGGGGCAACTGAAGCTTTCTTT	CASSERSVAGATEAFF
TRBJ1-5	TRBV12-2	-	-	TGTGCAAGTCGCTTAGCCGATGGGACAGACTCTAATCAGCCCCAGCATTTT	CASRLADGTDSNQPQHF
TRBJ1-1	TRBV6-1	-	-	TGTGCCAGCAGGGAGGCAAGGAAAGCTTTCTTT	CASREARKAFF
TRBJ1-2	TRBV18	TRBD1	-	TGTGCCAGCACACAGGGGAACTATGGCTACACCTTC	CASTQGNYGYTF
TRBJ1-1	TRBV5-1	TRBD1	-	TGCGCCAGCAGCTTGGTTGCAGGGGGCAGGACTGAAGCTTTCTTT	CASSLVAGGRTEAFF
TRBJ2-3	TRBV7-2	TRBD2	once	TGTGCCAGCAGCTCCCAGACTAGCGGGGGCCCCACAGATACGCAGTATTTT	CASSSQTSGGPTDTQYF
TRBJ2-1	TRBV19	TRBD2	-	TGTGCCAGTAGTGAACAAGCGGGGGGAGCCTACAATGAGCAGTTCTTC	CASSEQAGGAYNEQFF
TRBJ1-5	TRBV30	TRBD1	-	TGTGCCGGCGGGACAGTGGGTAGCAATCAGCCCCAGCATTTT	CAGGTVGSNQPQHF
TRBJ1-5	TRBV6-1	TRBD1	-	TGTGCCAGCAGTGGACAGGGACAGAAGATTAATCAGCCCCAGCATTTT	CASSGQGQKINQPQHF